The 23 T cell receptor beta chains presented below share a single source sample, sequenced in a study of T cells in Graves' hyperthyroidism and ophthalmopathy. What was amplified from RNA transcripts were TCR beta CDR3 regions. HTBI primers were used for first-round RT-PCR of the TCR CDR3. TCRdb reanalysed the multiplex PCR reads using MiXCR and keeps one entry per CDR3 protein. This repertoire shows around 540,000 distinct CDR3 sequences, roughly 50% found once; its top ten account for 8.2%. The sample was peripheral blood or thyroid tissue (not recorded which). All receptors come from a woman aged 18 to 35 with Graves' hyperthyroidism.

This clonotype was observed at least ten times. The chain is built from TRBV9 and TRBJ2-5; 7 bases map to TRBD2. This CDR3 spans 15 amino acids. With V trimmed by 0 bases and J by 1 base, 3 bases remained unmatched. Germline CDR1 is SGDLS and CDR2 is YYNGEE. The CDR3 bases are TGTGCCAGCAGCGTAGGGGCTAGCGGCCAAGAGACCCAGTACTTC. It is translated as CASSVGASGQETQYF.

This clonotype was seen a few times. This chain joins TRBV7-9 and TRBJ1-6; D possibly corresponds to TRBD1 (6 bases). In germline, CDR1 is SEHNR, CDR2 FQNEAQ (reference sequence). This CDR3 spans 16 amino acids. Between the trimmed V and J ends, which lost 6 bases and 5 bases, there was a span of 17 bases. CDR3 bases: TGTGCCAGCAGTCCTCCTCCACAGGGAAATAATTCACCCCTCCACTTT. Its translation: CASSPPPQGNNSPLHF. Full variable domain (missing parts from reference TRBV7-9 and TRBJ1-6): DTGVSQNPRHKITKRGQNVTFRCDPISEHNRLYWYRQTLGQGPEFLTYFQNEAQLEKSRLLSDRFSAERPKGSFSTLEIQRTEQGDSAMYLCASSPPPQGNNSPLHFGNGTRLTVT.

The chain links TRBV29-1 to TRBJ2-7; no reliable D call. Deletions cut 4 bases from V and 3 bases from J, with 4 bases between. The germline CDR1 and CDR2 sequences are SQVTM and ANQGSEA. This CDR3 contains 10 residues. The CDR3 here is CSVADYEQYF. CDR3 DNA: TGCAGCGTTGCCGACTACGAGCAGTACTTC.

This clonotype has more than one count but fewer than ten. This sequence joins TRBV7-9 and TRBJ1-1; D is possibly TRBD1 (6 bases). Germline loops: CDR1 SEHNR, CDR2 FQNEAQ (reference sequence). Trimming stripped 7 bases from V and 0 bases from J, with 12 bases between. The CDR3 extends over 14 amino acids. CDR3 nucleotides: TGTGCCAGCATACCCGACAGGATGAACACTGAAGCTTTCTTT. Translated, it gives CASIPDRMNTEAFF.

This clonotype has a handful of counts. This chain joins TRBV10-3 and TRBJ1-6; D ambiguous. Trimming removed 8 bases at V and 5 bases at J, with 13 bases between. CDR3 length equals 14 residues. Germline V CDR1 and CDR2: ENHRY, SYGVKD. The CDR3 reads CAISRLSDNSPLHF. In nucleotides, the CDR3 is TGTGCCATCTCCCGCCTTTCCGATAATTCACCCCTCCACTTT.

This clonotype was counted only a few times. The chain joins TRBV20-1 to TRBJ1-5, with D tentatively TRBD1 (6 bases). The germline V gene encodes CDR1 DFQATT and CDR2 SNEGSKA (reference sequence). The V end lost 6 bases, the J end lost 4 bases, and 16 bases lay between the germline ends. The CDR3 runs to 14 residues. CDR3 residues: CSALHTGTNQPQHF. The CDR3, as DNA: TGCAGTGCCCTTCACACAGGGACGAATCAGCCCCAGCATTTT.

The sample holds one count of this clonotype. The J gene is TRBJ1-3, the V gene TRBV10-3; no clear D gene. CDR1 and CDR2 from the germline V gene are ENHRY and SYGVKD. This CDR3 comprises 15 residues. V lost 10 bases and J lost 0, with 16 bases in between. The CDR3, as DNA: TGTGCCAGTGGGTTCGGGGTAATCTCTGGAAACACCATATATTTT. This codes for CASGFGVISGNTIYF.

This clonotype was counted between two and nine times. An end of the junction does not agree with germline; a read error may underlie this. The rearrangement uses TRBV7-2 and TRBJ2-5; 7 bases map to TRBD1. CDR1 and CDR2 (germline): SGHTA, FQGNSA. The CDR3 sequence is 15 residues long. The CDR3 DNA sequence: TGCGCCAGCAGCCAAGATGGGACAGCACAAGAGACCCAGTACTTC. It translates to CASSQDGTAQETQYF.

Ten or more counts support this clonotype. The rearrangement joins TRBV29-1 to TRBJ1-2; 8 bases map to TRBD1. The germline V gene encodes CDR1 SQVTM and CDR2 ANQGSEA. V shed 8 bases and J 3 bases; nucleotides not matched to a gene: 5. This CDR3 contains 12 residues. CDR3 loop: CSILTGDYGYTF. DNA of the CDR3: TGCAGCATCCTGACAGGGGACTATGGCTACACCTTC. The entire variable domain, with the rest obtained from reference TRBV29-1 and TRBJ1-2, is as follows: SAVISQKPSRDICQRGTSLTIQCQVDSQVTMMFWYRQQPGQSLTLIATANQGSEATYESGFVIDKFPISRPNLTFSTLTVSNMSPEDSSIYLCSILTGDYGYTFGSGTRLTVV.

The J gene is TRBJ1-5, the V gene TRBV19; the match to TRBD1 covers 9 bases. The V gene end was trimmed by 7 bases and the J gene end by 7 bases; junction bases not matched to a gene: 11. Germline V CDR1 and CDR2: LNHDA, SQIVND (reference sequence). The CDR3 has 15 residues. This CDR3 is CASIETGGRAQPQHF. For the CDR3, the DNA is TGTGCCAGTATCGAGACAGGGGGTCGGGCGCAGCCCCAGCATTTT.

V gene TRBV10-3 combines with J gene TRBJ1-4; 7 nucleotides align to TRBD1. Germline CDR1 is ENHRY and CDR2 is SYGVKD. V shed 11 bases, J shed 8 bases, and the junction held 14 bases outside the gene matches. This CDR3 region has 14 residues. The chain's CDR3 is CACDVGQSLEKLFF. Here the CDR3 DNA reads TGTGCCTGCGACGTGGGACAGTCCTTAGAAAAACTGTTTTTT.

This clonotype was counted a few times. This may come from a read error, since a much larger clone is one base off. The chain carries TRBV7-9 and TRBJ2-7, with TRBD1 matching over 9 bases. This CDR3 is built from 15 residues. Germline CDR1 reads SEHNR; CDR2 reads FQNEAQ (reference sequence). CDR3 loop: CASSLVQGAYYGQYF. The CDR3, as DNA: TGTGCCAGCAGCTTAGTACAGGGGGCTTATTACGGGCAGTACTTC.

A remark on this clonotype: Mismatch with germline at one junction end may stem from a read error. The J gene is TRBJ2-2, the V gene TRBV7-2, with D possibly TRBD1 on 6 matching bases. Germline CDR1 reads SGHTA; CDR2 reads FQGNSA. CDR3 length equals 14 residues. Here the CDR3 reads CASSLPAGLGGLFF. The CDR3 nucleotides are TGTGCCAGCAGCCTTCCGGCAGGGCTAGGGGGGCTGTTTTTT.

V and J are TRBV24-1 and TRBJ1-4, with a tentative D call TRBD1 (5 bases). The length of the CDR3 is 13 residues. V lost 4 bases and J lost 10, with 12 bases in between. Germline V gene lookup returns CDR1 KGHDR and CDR2 SFDVKD. In DNA form, the CDR3 reads TGTGCCACCAGTGAAGGGGCCGAGGGAAAACTGTTTTTT. It codes for CATSEGAEGKLFF.

Regarding this clonotype: Because it lacks the conserved phenylalanine or tryptophan at the end, this CDR3 is likely a read error. The DNA is omitted, as the CDR3 cannot be located on it reliably, and the CDR3 follows TCRdb's listing. The chain links TRBV15 to TRBJ2-5; the table's D call, TRBD2, was not checked against the DNA. Germline assignment: CDR1 LNHNV and CDR2 YYDKDF (reference sequence). The CDR3 is 17 amino acids long, termini counted. The CDR3 sequence is CATSSQPVGPYGYTFGS.

This sequence joins TRBV2 and TRBJ1-4; 7 bases agree with TRBD1. The length of the CDR3 is 14 residues. Germline CDR1 reads SNHLY; CDR2 reads FYNNEI. V dropped 5 bases and J dropped 3; count of bases not matched to a gene: 3. CDR3 coding DNA: TGTGCCAGCAGTTTTGACAGGGCTAATGAAAAACTGTTTTTT. Encoded protein: CASSFDRANEKLFF. Full variable domain (rest looked up from reference TRBV2 and TRBJ1-4): EPEVTQTPSHQVTQMGQEVILRCVPISNHLYFYWYRQILGQKVEFLVSFYNNEISEKSEIFDDQFSVERPDGSNFTLKIRSTKLEDSAMYFCASSFDRANEKLFFGSGTQLSVL.

This chain links TRBV19 with TRBJ2-2; 7 bases are shared with TRBD2. Germline assignment: CDR1 LNHDA and CDR2 SQIVND (reference sequence). This CDR3 contains 17 residues. V trimming: 7 bases; J trimming: 3 bases; junction bases outside the gene matches: 14. The CDR3 sequence is CASKGRGSGVDTGELFF. CDR3 DNA: TGTGCCAGTAAGGGGCGGGGGAGTGGGGTGGACACCGGGGAGCTGTTTTTT. Full variable domain (outside the CDR3, taken from reference TRBV19 and TRBJ2-2): DGGITQSPKYLFRKEGQNVTLSCEQNLNHDAMYWYRQDPGQGLRLIYYSQIVNDFQKGDIAEGYSVSREKKESFPLTVTSAQKNPTAFYLCASKGRGSGVDTGELFFGEGSRLTVL.

The chain links TRBV2 to TRBJ2-2; the match to TRBD1 covers 7 bases. The CDR3 extends over 15 amino acids. Germline CDR1 reads SNHLY; CDR2 reads FYNNEI. V lost 6 bases, J lost 0 bases, and 4 bases stayed unmatched. CDR3 sequence: CASSVGQTNTGELFF. The CDR3 region has the DNA TGTGCCAGCAGCGTGGGACAGACGAACACCGGGGAGCTGTTTTTT.

This chain uses TRBV10-2 with TRBJ1-2, with TRBD1 matching over 8 bases. V lost 5 bases and J lost 8; bases outside the gene matches: 7. In germline, CDR1 is WSHSY, CDR2 SAAADI. CDR3 size: 13 residues. The CDR3: CASSQGAYDGYTF. The CDR3 DNA reads TGCGCCAGCAGTCAGGGGGCGTATGACGGCTACACCTTC.

This clonotype was found a few times. The chain recombines TRBV12-3 or TRBV12-4 with TRBJ1-4; perhaps TRBD1 as D (5 bases). This CDR3 comprises 16 residues. Trimming left V 7 bases short and J 6 bases short, with 21 bases between. The chain's CDR3 is CASNKERGDNDEKLFF. CDR3 DNA sequence: TGTGCCAGCAATAAAGAAAGGGGCGATAATGATGAAAAACTGTTTTTT.

V usage is TRBV10-3 and J usage is TRBJ1-5; possibly TRBD1 for D (6 bases). Germline CDR1 ENHRY, CDR2 SYGVKD. This CDR3 is built from 13 residues. Trimming left V 10 bases short and J 7 bases short, with 17 bases between. The CDR3 sequence is CASRITGIQPQHF. The CDR3 coding sequence is TGTGCCAGCCGAATCACAGGGATACAGCCCCAGCATTTT.

Regarding this clonotype: Likely a read error: the CDR3 ends without its conserved phenylalanine or tryptophan. The rearrangement uses TRBV11-2 and TRBJ1-2, with 7 bases that match TRBD1. Germline loops: CDR1 SGHAT, CDR2 FQNNGV. The CDR3 runs 13 residues. Germline trimming cut 6 bases from V and 5 bases from J; bases unmatched to any gene: 6. CDR3 sequence: CASSRQQGYGYTL. The CDR3, as DNA: TGTGCCAGCAGTCGCCAACAGGGGTATGGCTACACCCTC.

This clonotype has a handful of counts. The chain combines TRBV7-9 with TRBJ2-7, with 7 bases matching TRBD1. The CDR3 contains 15 residues. Germline V gene sequence: CDR1 SEHNR, CDR2 FQNEAQ (reference sequence). Trimming cost V 5 bases and J 3 bases; bases outside gene matches: 10. The CDR3 protein is CASSQGQNNNYEQYF. In DNA form, the CDR3 reads TGTGCCAGCAGCCAGGGACAGAATAACAACTACGAGCAGTACTTC.